The clone carrying this T cell receptor (beta chain) was seen a single time. Its antigen is not known. Trimming left V 4 bases short and J 3 bases short, with 19 bases between. The CDR3 is made up of 17 amino acids. The V gene's germline CDR1 is SGDLS and CDR2 YYNGEE. Primers: 60 Vbeta forward and 13 Jbeta reverse. TCRdb's table, derived via immunoSEQ multiplex PCR, lists solely in-frame clones and lacks some. In the table there are around 260,000 clones, 75% to 85% of which are singletons. This specimen comes from a study of cytomegalovirus exposure and HLA in healthy donors. Study summary: Among the approximately 380 donors who were genotyped, approximately 83% fell in the genetic ancestry cluster that is associated with self-reported Caucasian donors.

Overall study findings and caveats: Further analysis was carried out later, and it showed several of the most significant clusters appearing linked to common viral pathogens. As a later analysis revealed, most CMV-associated TCR beta chains appeared HLA-restricted.

This sequence originates from a girl aged 2-15 years in good health and CMV-seronegative. This chain connects TRBV9 to TRBJ2-2, with D unresolved. The sample consisted of PBMCs. CDR3: CASSPERGEWDTGELFF. The CDR3 coding sequence is TGTGCCAGCAGCCCCGAGAGAGGAGAGTGGGACACCGGGGAGCTGTTTTTT.